This entry concerns a single T cell receptor (beta chain). Its antigen is unknown. The conserved final phenylalanine or tryptophan is absent from the CDR3, which likely points to a read error. The sample comes from a study of regulatory T cells in long-lasting Graves disease. Points from the study as a whole: Patients with persistent disease shared 2,741 public clonotypes, outpacing the roughly 970 shared by new patients. Newly diagnosed disease favored TRBV20-1 and TRBJ2-1 over persistent disease.

The authors built TCR beta libraries using iRepertoire HTBI primers and Arm-PCR of CDR3 regions. TCRdb itself ran the multiplex PCR reads through MiXCR, one entry per CDR3 protein. The table records 360,000 or so distinct CDR3 sequences, roughly 24% of them present only once. As for time point: persistent/refractory GD, antithyroid drugs over 5 years with positive TRAb. The TCR library used RNA extracted from PBMCs. The guidelines of the American Thyroid Association were the basis for diagnosing Graves' disease. The CDR3 runs to 16 residues. V dropped 7 bases and J dropped 5 bases, with 24 bases sitting between them. CDR1 and CDR2 (germline): SQVTM, ANQGSEA.

This chain connects TRBV29-1 to TRBJ2-1; perhaps TRBD2 as D (6 bases). The sequence was collected from a woman between 35 and 50 years old with Graves disease. The sequenced sample was peripheral blood mononuclear cells (PBMCs), obtained when the disease was refractory, from a patient treated with antithyroid drugs. This CDR3 is CSAKTRGGTLHNEQFL. DNA of the CDR3: TGCAGCGCAAAGACTAGAGGAGGAACTTTACACAATGAGCAGTTCCTC.